One and the same sample provided the 16 T cell receptor beta chains below, sequenced in a study of T cells in Graves' hyperthyroidism and ophthalmopathy. RNA transcripts provided the source from which TCR beta CDR3 regions were amplified. HTBI primers drove first-round RT-PCR of the TCR CDR3. MiXCR, applied by TCRdb to the multiplex PCR reads, yields one record per CDR3 protein. The sample records around 500,000 distinct CDR3 sequences, around a fifth being singletons. Source material: blood. These receptors were taken from a woman in her 70s with Graves' ophthalmopathy.

This clonotype was counted ten times or more. This rearrangement joins TRBV6-1 to TRBJ1-1; D is possibly TRBD1 (6 bases). Looked up from germline, CDR1 is MNHNS and CDR2 is SASEGT. With 8 bases removed from V and 4 bases from J, the gap between germline ends came to 17 bases. The CDR3 sequence is 14 residues long. CDR3 DNA sequence: TGTGCCAGCTCAGTCCCGGGCAGGGGCACTGAAGCTTTCTTT. Its translation is CASSVPGRGTEAFF.

This clonotype was seen many times. This chain joins TRBV11-2 and TRBJ2-5, with a possible D match to TRBD2 (5 bases). The CDR3 consists of 16 residues. Germline lookup yields CDR1 SGHAT and CDR2 FQNNGV. V lost 5 bases and J 3 bases, leaving 19 bases between the germline ends. The CDR3 DNA reads as TGTGCCAGCAGCCCAGGTGCTAGCCCAAGAGAAGAGACCCAGTACTTC. Translating gives CASSPGASPREETQYF.

The genes are TRBV20-1 and TRBJ1-5; TRBD1 matches 11 bases. Trimming at V came to 6 bases and at J to 7 bases, leaving 11 bases not matched to a gene. The length of the CDR3 is 15 residues. Germline V lookup: CDR1 DFQATT, CDR2 SNEGSKA (reference sequence). CDR3 nucleotide sequence: TGCAGTGCCTTGGACAGGGGGCGGGTAAGCCAGCCCCAGCATTTT. It codes for CSALDRGRVSQPQHF.

This clonotype was seen more than once but under ten times. This rearrangement joins TRBV12-3 or TRBV12-4 to TRBJ1-1, with TRBD1 as a possible D gene (5 bases). The CDR3 extends over 13 amino acids. V was pared by 5 bases and J by 7 bases, with 14 bases between. CDR3 bases: TGTGCCAGCAGTGTGGGGGGGGGGGGTGAAGCTTTCTTT. It specifies CASSVGGGGEAFF.

There are many counts of this clonotype. This chain connects TRBV12-3 or TRBV12-4 to TRBJ1-1; weak D call: TRBD1 (5 bases). Trimming cost V 8 bases and J 5 bases, with 18 bases left between them. The CDR3 consists of 14 residues. In DNA, the CDR3 is TGTGCCAGCGACCTTGGGGGAGTAGGGACTGAAGCTTTCTTT. Its translation is CASDLGGVGTEAFF.

This rearrangement joins TRBV11-3 to TRBJ2-1; D gene ambiguous. The CDR3 extends over 11 amino acids. Germline-derived CDR1 and CDR2 are SGHNT and YENEEA. Trimming left V 3 bases short and J 9 bases short, with 6 bases between. The CDR3 spells CASSFGSEQFF. CDR3 sequence (DNA): TGTGCCAGCAGCTTCGGAAGTGAGCAGTTCTTC.

V and J are TRBV7-2 and TRBJ2-7; TRBD2 agrees at 9 bases. Germline trimming cut 6 bases from V and 4 bases from J; bases unmatched to any gene: 4. The CDR3 spans 13 residues. The germline V gene has CDR1 SGHTA and CDR2 FQGNSA. The CDR3 loop reads CASRSSGNYEQYF. CDR3 bases: TGTGCCAGCAGATCTAGCGGGAATTACGAGCAGTACTTC.

The chain recombines TRBV12-3 or TRBV12-4 with TRBJ1-2; D is undetermined. The CDR3 length is 11 residues. The V and J ends lost 5 bases and 5 bases respectively, with 6 bases between them. The chain's CDR3 is CASSRMYGYTF. The CDR3 coding sequence is TGTGCCAGCAGTAGGATGTATGGCTACACCTTC.

There are many counts of this clonotype. The chain employs TRBV29-1 and TRBJ1-1; D gene ambiguous. This CDR3 spans 13 amino acids. Trimming pared 4 bases from V and 3 bases from J, leaving 12 bases between. Germline V gene lookup returns CDR1 SQVTM and CDR2 ANQGSEA. The CDR3 DNA follows: TGCAGCGTTGGGTCGATCGGAGACACTGAAGCTTTCTTT. Protein product: CSVGSIGDTEAFF.

This chain uses TRBV19 with TRBJ1-2, with a weak D call TRBD1 (6 bases). V lost 10 bases and J 3 bases, leaving 18 bases between the germline ends. Germline V gene sequence: CDR1 LNHDA, CDR2 SQIVND (reference sequence). The CDR3 is 14 residues long. The CDR3 loop is CATSDLDRHYGYTF. The DNA for the CDR3 is TGTGCCACCTCAGATTTAGACAGGCACTATGGCTACACCTTC. The entire variable domain, with the rest obtained from reference TRBV19 and TRBJ1-2, is as follows: DGGITQSPKYLFRKEGQNVTLSCEQNLNHDAMYWYRQDPGQGLRLIYYSQIVNDFQKGDIAEGYSVSREKKESFPLTVTSAQKNPTAFYLCATSDLDRHYGYTFGSGTRLTVV.

The J gene is TRBJ2-2, the V gene TRBV11-3; perhaps D is TRBD1 or TRBD2 (5 bases each). CDR3 size: 15 residues. V lost 1 base to trimming and J lost 1 base, with 7 bases between them. Germline CDR1 SGHNT, CDR2 YENEEA. The CDR3 is CASSLGGRNTGELFF. DNA for the CDR3: TGTGCCAGCAGCTTAGGGGGACGGAACACCGGGGAGCTGTTTTTT.

This clonotype was picked up a small number of times. The CDR3, as DNA: TGTGCCAGTAGTATTGGGTCAATGAACACTGAAGCTTTCTTT. Translating gives CASSIGSMNTEAFF. The rearrangement links TRBV19 to TRBJ1-1; no clear D gene. Per germline, CDR1 LNHDA and CDR2 SQIVND (reference sequence). The V and J ends lost 3 bases and 0 bases respectively, with 8 bases between them. The CDR3 is made up of 14 amino acids.

This clonotype was detected once. The rearrangement links TRBV4-3 to TRBJ2-2; 9 positions agree with TRBD2. The CDR3 has 16 residues. Trimming cost V 1 base and J 4 bases; bases outside gene matches: 4. The V gene's germline CDR1 is LGHNA and CDR2 YSLEER. The CDR3 loop reads CASSQATSGLTGELFF. The CDR3 DNA reads as TGCGCCAGCAGCCAAGCGACTAGCGGCCTCACCGGGGAGCTGTTTTTT.

The chain links TRBV20-1 to TRBJ1-1, with D unresolved. The CDR3 runs 12 residues. Germline assignment: CDR1 DFQATT and CDR2 SNEGSKA (reference sequence). Trimming shortened V by 4 bases and J by 4 bases, and 10 bases separated the two germline ends. For the CDR3, the DNA is TGCAGTGCTACCACGCCCGCCACTGAAGCTTTCTTT. This sequence encodes CSATTPATEAFF.

In nucleotides, the CDR3 is TGCAGTGCTAGTGGTCGCGGGAGTGCCTCCTACGAGCAGTACTTC. The encoded protein is CSASGRGSASYEQYF. This chain connects TRBV20-1 to TRBJ2-7, with 7 bases identical to TRBD2. Germline CDR1 DFQATT, CDR2 SNEGSKA (reference sequence). The CDR3 is 15 residues long. V shed 3 bases, J shed 0 bases, and the junction held 8 bases outside the gene matches.

This clonotype was seen at least ten times. This sequence joins TRBV6-1 and TRBJ2-5; the D is unclear. This CDR3 is 15 amino acids long. Germline V CDR1 and CDR2: MNHNS, SASEGT. With 3 bases removed from V and 5 bases from J, the gap between germline ends came to 16 bases. The CDR3 region has the DNA TGTGCCAGCAGTGAGCCCTCTTTAGGATTGGAGACCCAGTACTTC. Its translation is CASSEPSLGLETQYF.